This T cell receptor (beta chain) originates from a study of T cells in Graves' hyperthyroidism and ophthalmopathy. At least ten counts were recorded for this clonotype. Template material for amplifying TCR beta CDR3 regions consisted of RNA transcripts. Primed by the HTBI set, a first-round RT-PCR was run on the TCR CDR3. TCRdb ran MiXCR on the multiplex PCR reads and lists one entry per CDR3 protein. Of 300,000 to 450,000 distinct CDR3 sequences listed, around 13% are singletons. The sequencing input was blood. This TCR was sampled from a woman aged 18-29 years with Graves' hyperthyroidism.

CDR3 sequence reads: CASSEVVFGGFEQYF. In nucleotides, the CDR3 is TGTGCCAGCAGTGAAGTAGTATTTGGAGGGTTCGAGCAGTACTTC. The chain carries TRBV6-1 and TRBJ2-7, with D possibly being TRBD2 (6 bases). CDR3 length: 15 amino acids. V lost 1 base and J 6 bases, leaving 16 bases between the germline ends. From germline, CDR1 is MNHNS and CDR2 SASEGT.